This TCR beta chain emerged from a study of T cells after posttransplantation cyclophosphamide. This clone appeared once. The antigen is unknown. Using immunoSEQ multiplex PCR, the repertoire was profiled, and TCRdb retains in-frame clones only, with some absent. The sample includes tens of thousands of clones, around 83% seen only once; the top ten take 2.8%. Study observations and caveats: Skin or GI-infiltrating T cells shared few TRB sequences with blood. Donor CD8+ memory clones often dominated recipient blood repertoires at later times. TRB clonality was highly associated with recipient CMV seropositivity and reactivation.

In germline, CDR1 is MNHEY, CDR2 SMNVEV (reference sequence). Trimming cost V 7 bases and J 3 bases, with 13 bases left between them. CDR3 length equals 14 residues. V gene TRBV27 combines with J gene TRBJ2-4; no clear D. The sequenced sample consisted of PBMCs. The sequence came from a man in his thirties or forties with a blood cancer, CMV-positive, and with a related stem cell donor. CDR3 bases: TGTGCCAGCAAGGCAGGTCTCGACAAAAACATTCAGTACTTC. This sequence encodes CASKAGLDKNIQYF.